This TCR beta chain was captured by sequencing in a study of T cells in Graves' hyperthyroidism and ophthalmopathy. Lactation, pregnancy, other autoimmune disease or uncontrolled infection led to exclusion of patients. The diagnostic basis comprised clinical symptoms, serum thyroxine and TRAb, thyroid ultrasound and orbital computed tomography. Germline CDR1 reads SGHTA; CDR2 reads FQGTGA. V was pared by 3 bases and J by 6 bases, with 15 bases between. The CDR3 contains 14 residues. There were TCR beta CDR3 regions amplified from RNA transcripts. Researchers ran a first-round RT-PCR on the TCR CDR3 using the HTBI primer set. TCRdb reprocessed the multiplex PCR reads via MiXCR and lists one record per CDR3 protein. Of under 400,000 distinct CDR3 sequences listed, around 15% were seen once; the top ten hold approximately 19%. About this clonotype: What it binds is not known. Given a much more abundant clone one base away, this may be a read error.

Notes on the study in general: Also found in blood were most expanded thyroid clonotypes above 0.001. Ophthalmopathy got predicted by the model a median around 6.8 months before its onset.

Sequenced material: blood. This chain links TRBV7-3 with TRBJ2-7, with a possible D match to TRBD1 (6 bases). The TCR was taken from a woman in her sixties or seventies with Graves' ophthalmopathy. CDR3 amino acids: CASSLGAVLSEQYF. DNA for the CDR3: TGTGCCAGCAGCTTGGGGGCTGTCCTCAGCGAGCAGTACTTC.